These 15 T cell receptor beta chains were sequenced from one sample in a study of CD8 T cells in ankylosing spondylitis. MiXCR was run by TCRdb on the 5' RACE reads, yielding one entry per CDR3 protein. The sample carries over 600,000 distinct CDR3 sequences, about 20% recorded once. Study-wide points: Characteristic of ankylosing spondylitis blood, it appeared, was a TCR beta motif comprising roughly eight highly homologous variants.

These TCRs are of unknown antigen specificity. Sequenced input: blood, either unsorted or a sorted T cell fraction (not recorded which). The receptors were gathered from a male donor with ankylosing spondylitis.

This clonotype was seen more than once but under ten times. The V gene is TRBV10-3, the J gene TRBJ2-3; a weak D match, TRBD1 (6 bases). The germline V and J ends were trimmed by 4 bases and 0 bases, with 14 bases remaining between them. The CDR3 contains 16 residues. Germline CDR1 is ENHRY and CDR2 is SYGVKD. CDR3 amino acids: CAISARTATSTDTQYF. The CDR3 DNA sequence: TGTGCCATCAGTGCCCGGACAGCTACTAGCACAGATACGCAGTATTTT.

This chain connects TRBV7-2 to TRBJ1-1; TRBD1 might be the D (5 bases). CDR3 size: 13 residues. The ends were cut back, 5 bases at V and 4 bases at J, with 11 bases in the middle. Germline V gene sequence: CDR1 SGHTA, CDR2 FQGNSA. CDR3 bases: TGTGCCAGCAGCCGACCGGGACCCACTGAAGCTTTCTTT. Residues: CASSRPGPTEAFF.

The chain employs TRBV7-8 and TRBJ2-1; 7 nucleotides align to TRBD1. V lost 5 bases and J lost 6; bases outside the gene matches: 10. In germline, CDR1 is SGHVS, CDR2 FQNEAQ. The CDR3 is made up of 15 amino acids. The CDR3 is CASSQGDGTINEQFF. As DNA, the CDR3 is TGTGCCAGCAGCCAGGGGGACGGCACGATCAATGAGCAGTTCTTC.

V gene TRBV10-2 combines with J gene TRBJ1-1; D may be TRBD1 (6 bases). V lost 8 bases and J 1 base, leaving 11 bases between the germline ends. The germline gives CDR1 WSHSY, CDR2 SAAADI. CDR3 length equals 13 residues. CDR3 DNA: TGCGCCAGCGGGAAGACAGGGAACACTGAAGCTTTCTTT. Its protein product is CASGKTGNTEAFF.

This clonotype showed up just a few times. This chain joins TRBV29-1 and TRBJ1-1; TRBD1 might be the D (6 bases). Germline V gives CDR1 SQVTM, CDR2 ANQGSEA. This CDR3 contains 17 residues. The ends were cut back, 4 bases at V and 1 base at J, with 22 bases in the middle. The CDR3 is CSVGGPPPGGGNTEAFF. The CDR3 DNA reads TGCAGCGTTGGGGGGCCTCCTCCGGGGGGAGGGAACACTGAAGCTTTCTTT. Together with reference TRBV29-1 and TRBJ1-1, the CDR3 gives the full variable domain: SAVISQKPSRDICQRGTSLTIQCQVDSQVTMMFWYRQQPGQSLTLIATANQGSEATYESGFVIDKFPISRPNLTFSTLTVSNMSPEDSSIYLCSVGGPPPGGGNTEAFFGQGTRLTVV.

This clonotype was seen more than once but under ten times. J is TRBJ2-5 and V is TRBV7-8; D may correspond to TRBD1 or TRBD2 (6 bases each). Germline V lookup: CDR1 SGHVS, CDR2 FQNEAQ. V was pared by 5 bases and J by 5 bases, with 18 bases between. CDR3 length: 15 amino acids. CDR3: CASSPTPGAWETQYF. CDR3 DNA sequence: TGTGCCAGCAGCCCCACTCCGGGGGCGTGGGAGACCCAGTACTTC.

This clonotype has at least ten counts. CDR3 sequence (DNA): TGTGCCAGCAGTTTTGCCGGGACAGGGCGCACCGGGGAGCTGTTTTTT. This encodes CASSFAGTGRTGELFF. J is TRBJ2-2 and V is TRBV12-3 or TRBV12-4; 9 bases are shared with TRBD1. The CDR3 totals 16 residues. The J segment lost 4 bases and the V segment lost 3 bases, leaving 6 bases of the junction unmatched.

This clonotype was counted between two and nine times. The chain recombines TRBV4-3 with TRBJ2-1; D remains unclear. This CDR3 is built from 14 residues. CDR1 is LGHNA, CDR2 YSLEER, per germline. Trimming took off 0 bases at V and 9 bases at J, with 12 bases between the two ends. The DNA of the CDR3 is TGCGCCAGCAGCCAAGACCTAGTTGGGGTTGAGCAGTTCTTC. Translation: CASSQDLVGVEQFF.

The chain has TRBV30 and TRBJ1-4; D is possibly TRBD1 (5 bases). The V end was cut by 3 bases, the J end by 8 bases, with 10 bases between. This CDR3 region has 12 residues. Germline values: CDR1 GTSNPN, CDR2 SVGIG (reference sequence). Here the CDR3 reads CAWRGQKEKLFF. CDR3 in DNA: TGTGCCTGGAGGGGGCAGAAGGAAAAACTGTTTTTT.

This clonotype was observed a handful of times. The rearrangement links TRBV12-5 to TRBJ2-5; D remains ambiguous. Germline V lookup: CDR1 LGHNT, CDR2 FRNRAP. CDR3 length: 15 residues. V was clipped by 1 base and J by 5 bases, with 14 bases between them. CDR3 protein: CASGLDRHGSETQYF. In DNA, the CDR3 is TGTGCTAGTGGTTTGGACCGGCACGGGTCGGAGACCCAGTACTTC.

This chain connects TRBV3-1 to TRBJ1-2; D may be TRBD1 (5 bases). Looked up from germline, CDR1 is LGHDT and CDR2 is YNNKEL (reference sequence). There are 15 residues in the CDR3. The V end lost 3 bases, the J end lost 4 bases, and 15 bases lay between the germline ends. In nucleotides, the CDR3 is TGTGCCAGCAGCCACTCAGGGCGGATGGGCTATGGCTACACCTTC. Translation gives CASSHSGRMGYGYTF.

Only a few counts were recorded for this clonotype. The gene calls are TRBV19 and TRBJ2-5, with a weak D call TRBD2 (6 bases). Between the trimmed V and J ends, which lost 3 bases and 5 bases, there was a span of 13 bases. This CDR3 has 14 amino acids. Germline-derived CDR1 and CDR2 are LNHDA and SQIVND (reference sequence). The CDR3 DNA follows: TGTGCCAGTAGTATTCCTGGGGGACTGGAGACCCAGTACTTC. It yields the protein CASSIPGGLETQYF.

This clonotype was counted between two and nine times. The gene calls are TRBV29-1 and TRBJ1-2; 11 positions match TRBD1. V dropped 4 bases and J dropped 6; count of bases not matched to a gene: 10. Germline lookup yields CDR1 SQVTM and CDR2 ANQGSEA. The CDR3 covers 15 residues. The CDR3 sequence: CSVVDRTGGADGYTF. CDR3 in DNA: TGCAGCGTTGTAGATAGGACAGGGGGCGCGGATGGCTACACCTTC. The variable domain in full, completed from reference TRBV29-1 and TRBJ1-2, reads SAVISQKPSRDICQRGTSLTIQCQVDSQVTMMFWYRQQPGQSLTLIATANQGSEATYESGFVIDKFPISRPNLTFSTLTVSNMSPEDSSIYLCSVVDRTGGADGYTFGSGTRLTVV.

The chain's CDR3 is CASSVTSGGGEEQFF. The CDR3, as DNA: TGTGCCAGCAGCGTGACAAGCGGGGGGGGTGAGGAGCAGTTCTTC. The rearrangement uses TRBV9 and TRBJ2-1; 10 positions agree with TRBD2. CDR3 length: 15 amino acids. The germline CDR1 and CDR2 sequences are SGDLS and YYNGEE. J was trimmed by 10 bases and V by 2 bases; bases with no gene match: 9.

This clonotype was counted only a few times. The chain combines TRBV3-1 with TRBJ2-2, with a tentative D call TRBD2 (6 bases). Trimming stripped 4 bases from V and 4 bases from J, with 16 bases between. The CDR3 is made up of 16 amino acids. CDR1 LGHDT and CDR2 YNNKEL come from the germline V gene (reference sequence). CDR3 loop: CASSPQWRGSTGELFF. The DNA of the CDR3 is TGTGCCAGCAGCCCCCAGTGGAGGGGCTCCACCGGGGAGCTGTTTTTT.